By sample fraction, the clone carrying this T cell receptor (beta chain) is medium-sized (0.01 to 0.1%). Its specificity is not known. These data come from a study of circulating CD8 cells and anti-PD-1 response in melanoma. Notes on the study in general: Expanded sorted subsets were checked for tumor reactivity using peptides.

V was cut by 1 base and J by 7 bases, with 5 bases left in between. Germline CDR1 reads SGDLS; CDR2 reads YYNGEE. CDR3 size: 12 residues. TCR libraries were prepared from approximately 15 ng of total RNA with the QIAseq Immune Repertoire TCR panel. TCRdb independently ran MiXCR on the reads; one entry per CDR3 protein. The sample lists about 700 distinct CDR3 sequences; approximately 6.8% were seen once. Live CD3+CD8+TCRalphabeta+ cells were sorted into four subsets by PD-1 and/or TIGIT. This specimen was CD8+ T cells from PBMCs, taken at baseline or after one month of anti-PD-1 therapy (not recorded which). The sequence derives from a human donor with melanoma. This chain connects TRBV9 to TRBJ2-2; no clear D gene. The CDR3 DNA is TGTGCCAGCAGCGTACCCGGCGGGGAGCTGTTTTTT. It encodes CASSVPGGELFF.